Given below is one TCR beta chain in context. This specimen belongs to a study of shared clonotypes between healthy human individuals. Sequencing used immunoSEQ multiplex PCR; TCRdb keeps in-frame clones, though not all of them. The sample carries roughly 1,100,000 clones, approximately 70% recorded once. CDR1 is MNHEY and CDR2 is SMNVEV in the germline V gene (reference sequence). V gave up 8 bases and J gave up 0 bases, with 8 bases separating them. The CDR3 spans 14 residues. The rearrangement uses TRBV27 and TRBJ2-6; D perhaps matches TRBD1 (5 bases). The material sequenced was memory CD4+ T cells sorted from blood. The sample's subset: CD45RA-negative fraction. The clonotype comes from a man younger than 35 in good health. CDR3 nucleotide sequence: TGTGCCAGCCAGGGTTTCTCTGGGGCCAACGTCCTGACTTTC. This sequence encodes CASQGFSGANVLTF. The full variable domain, completed using reference TRBV27 and TRBJ2-6, is EAQVTQNPRYLITVTGKKLTVTCSQNMNHEYMSWYRQDPGLGLRQIYYSMNVEVTDKGDVPEGYKVSRKEKRNFPLILESPSPNQTSLYFCASQGFSGANVLTFGAGSRLTVL.